These 28 T cell receptor beta chains share one sample of origin, sequenced in a study of T cell repertoires in cytomegalovirus infection. For these receptors, no antigen is known. MiXCR was run by TCRdb on the reads, yielding one entry per CDR3 protein. The top ten clones hold under 75% of a sample with about 58,000 distinct CDR3 sequences, about 18% of them seen once. Sample: CD8+ T cells from cultured PBMCs, taken from culture after CMV antigen stimulation. These receptors all come from a human donor in good health (CMV status not recorded). Some clones in this sample may be carry-over from other donors' samples.

This clonotype was counted at least ten times. V usage is TRBV7-2 and J usage is TRBJ2-6, with 9 positions matching TRBD2. Per germline, CDR1 SGHTA and CDR2 FQGNSA. This CDR3 comprises 14 residues. The V gene end was trimmed by 3 bases and the J gene end by 9 bases; junction bases not matched to a gene: 3. Here the CDR3 reads CASSFGTSFNVLTF. DNA of the CDR3: TGTGCCAGCAGCTTCGGGACTAGCTTCAACGTCCTGACTTTC.

The chain joins TRBV12-5 to TRBJ1-2, with D maybe TRBD1 (6 bases). The V and J ends lost 6 bases and 5 bases respectively, with 13 bases between them. Per germline, CDR1 LGHNT and CDR2 FRNRAP. The CDR3 runs 13 residues. The CDR3 sequence: CASGFLGGYGYTF. The CDR3, as DNA: TGTGCTAGTGGCTTCTTAGGGGGTTATGGCTACACCTTC. Combining the CDR3 with reference TRBV12-5 and TRBJ1-2 gives the whole variable domain DARVTQTPRHKVTEMGQEVTMRCQPILGHNTVFWYRQTMMQGLELLAYFRNRAPLDDSGMPKDRFSAEMPDATLATLKIQPSEPRDSAVYFCASGFLGGYGYTFGSGTRLTVV.

The V gene is TRBV27, the J gene TRBJ1-2; 8 bases align to TRBD1. Germline-derived CDR1 and CDR2 are MNHEY and SMNVEV (reference sequence). This CDR3 spans 13 amino acids. V gave up 5 bases and J gave up 7 bases; unmatched junction bases: 6. CDR3 nucleotide sequence: TGTGCCAGCAGTCCCCCAGGGGGCCTTGGCTACACCTTC. Its translation: CASSPPGGLGYTF.

The CDR3 loop reads CASSYRERGTRVNQPQHF. CDR3 in DNA: TGTGCCAGCAGCTACCGAGAGAGGGGGACTAGGGTCAATCAGCCCCAGCATTTT. The rearrangement joins TRBV7-8 to TRBJ1-5, with a weak D call TRBD1 (6 bases). The germline CDR1 and CDR2 sequences are SGHVS and FQNEAQ. The CDR3 is 18 amino acids. Trimming removed 4 bases from V and 3 bases from J, with 22 bases in between.

This clonotype was counted between two and nine times. The chain has TRBV4-1 and TRBJ2-3; possible D gene TRBD2, 6 bases. The CDR3 is 13 residues long. Germline CDR1 and CDR2: MGHRA and YSYEKL. V lost 6 bases and J lost 1, with 8 bases in between. This chain's CDR3 is CASSPGGTDTQYF. Written as DNA, the CDR3 is TGCGCCAGCAGTCCGGGGGGCACAGATACGCAGTATTTT.

The CDR3 DNA reads TGTGCCAGCAGCTTAACTGGACCCACAGATACGCAGTATTTT. Its translation is CASSLTGPTDTQYF. The genes are TRBV7-6 and TRBJ2-3, with D unresolved. Germline V gene data show CDR1 as SGHVS and CDR2 as FNYEAQ. Trimming removed 2 bases at V and 2 bases at J, with 8 bases between. The CDR3 has 14 amino acids.

The V gene is TRBV7-3, the J gene TRBJ2-3, with 7 bases lining up with TRBD2. The length of the CDR3 is 14 residues. With 5 bases clipped from V and 6 bases from J, the junction kept 8 bases outside the gene matches. Per the germline V gene, CDR1 is SGHTA and CDR2 is FQGTGA. CDR3 sequence (DNA): TGTGCCAGCAGCGGGGGGGGAGGAGGTGATACGCAGTATTTT. It translates to CASSGGGGGDTQYF.

This clonotype was seen a few times. The chain carries TRBV9 and TRBJ2-2; 8 bases are a match to TRBD2. V shed 3 bases, J shed 4 bases, and the junction held 8 bases outside the gene matches. The CDR3 consists of 16 residues. Germline V CDR1 and CDR2: SGDLS, YYNGEE. CDR3 amino acids: CASSASSGEVTGELFF. CDR3 in DNA: TGTGCCAGCAGCGCCAGTAGCGGGGAGGTCACCGGGGAGCTGTTTTTT. Full variable domain (rest looked up from reference TRBV9 and TRBJ2-2): DSGVTQTPKHLITATGQRVTLRCSPRSGDLSVYWYQQSLDQGLQFLIQYYNGEERAKGNILERFSAQQFPDLHSELNLSSLELGDSALYFCASSASSGEVTGELFFGEGSRLTVL.

On this clonotype: A read error may explain this, as a much larger clone is one base away. CDR3 sequence: CASSQGSGTVYEQFF. Written as DNA, the CDR3 is TGCGCCAGCAGCCAAGGAAGCGGGACGGTCTACGAGCAGTTCTTC. The chain carries TRBV4-1 and TRBJ2-1; 7 bases match TRBD2. This CDR3 has 15 residues. J was trimmed by 10 bases and V by 1 base; bases with no gene match: 10. Germline V lookup: CDR1 MGHRA, CDR2 YSYEKL.

On this clonotype itself: A junction end diverges from the germline sequence, so it may reflect a read error. The chain links TRBV7-8 to TRBJ2-7, with TRBD1 matching over 9 bases. Looked up from germline, CDR1 is SGHVS and CDR2 is FQNEAQ. The CDR3 totals 15 residues. CDR3 sequence: CASSVPGQGSFEQYF. In DNA, the CDR3 is TGTGCCAGCAGCGTACCGGGACAGGGCTCCTTCGAGCAGTACTTC.

The V and J genes are TRBV7-2 and TRBJ2-7; TRBD2 agrees at 7 bases. The CDR3 spans 15 residues. Trimming took 4 bases from V and 1 from J; bases not matched to a gene: 7. Germline CDR1 and CDR2: SGHTA and FQGNSA. The DNA for the CDR3 is TGTGCCAGCAGCTGGGAAGCGGGAACATCCTACGAGCAGTACTTC. Translated, it gives CASSWEAGTSYEQYF.

This clonotype has more than one count but fewer than ten. V and J are TRBV19 and TRBJ2-1; TRBD1 agrees at 7 bases. V gave up 10 bases and J gave up 0 bases; unmatched junction bases: 6. There are 14 residues in the CDR3. Per germline, CDR1 LNHDA and CDR2 SQIVND (reference sequence). The chain's CDR3 is CATKTGSSYNEQFF. CDR3 DNA sequence: TGTGCCACCAAGACAGGGAGCTCCTACAATGAGCAGTTCTTC.

The chain has TRBV9 and TRBJ2-1; a possible D gene is TRBD2 (5 bases). Trimming removed 0 bases from V and 0 bases from J, with 10 bases in between. The CDR3 consists of 16 residues. Germline CDR1 reads SGDLS; CDR2 reads YYNGEE. CDR3 bases: TGTGCCAGCAGCGTAGCTATAGCGAGCTCCTACAATGAGCAGTTCTTC. Protein sequence: CASSVAIASSYNEQFF.

The rearrangement uses TRBV4-3 and TRBJ2-2; 7 nucleotides align to TRBD1. Germline V gene lookup returns CDR1 LGHNA and CDR2 YSLEER. The CDR3 spans 16 residues. Trimming cost V 1 base and J 5 bases; bases outside gene matches: 7. DNA of the CDR3: TGCGCCAGCAGCCAAGGCTCCAGGGGGAGAACCGGGGAGCTGTTTTTT. This gives the protein CASSQGSRGRTGELFF.

CDR3 protein: CASSLGTSLLYEQYF. In DNA, the CDR3 is TGTGCCAGCAGTCTTGGGACTTCCCTACTATACGAGCAGTACTTC. The genes are TRBV28 and TRBJ2-7; the D gene is possibly TRBD2 (6 bases). The CDR3 is 15 residues long. V gave up 5 bases and J gave up 4 bases, with 18 bases separating them. From germline, CDR1 is MDHEN and CDR2 SYDVKM.

This clonotype has more than one count but fewer than ten. This rearrangement joins TRBV20-1 to TRBJ2-7; no definite D call. This CDR3 region has 15 residues. Trimming stripped 0 bases from V and 3 bases from J, with 15 bases between. CDR1 and CDR2 (germline): DFQATT, SNEGSKA (reference sequence). The CDR3 loop reads CSARDSKGDYYEQYF. CDR3 bases: TGCAGTGCTAGAGATTCTAAGGGCGATTACTACGAGCAGTACTTC.

V and J are TRBV7-2 and TRBJ1-1; a possible D gene is TRBD1 (5 bases). This CDR3 is 13 amino acids long. Trimming took off 6 bases at V and 7 bases at J, with 15 bases between the two ends. The germline gives CDR1 SGHTA, CDR2 FQGNSA. The CDR3 DNA sequence: TGTGCCAGCAGTTTGACAGAGAATATTGAAGCTTTCTTT. This encodes CASSLTENIEAFF.

The chain couples TRBV4-1 to TRBJ1-1; D unclear. Per germline, CDR1 MGHRA and CDR2 YSYEKL. The CDR3 sequence is 17 residues long. V was cut by 4 bases and J by 1 base, with 19 bases left in between. CDR3 amino acids: CASSRIMSLQRNTEAFF. CDR3 in DNA: TGCGCCAGCAGCCGGATCATGTCATTGCAGAGGAACACTGAAGCTTTCTTT.

The chain links TRBV7-8 to TRBJ2-7; no reliable D call. Trimming removed 4 bases at V and 2 bases at J, with 24 bases between. Looked up from germline, CDR1 is SGHVS and CDR2 is FQNEAQ. CDR3 length equals 18 residues. For the CDR3, the DNA is TGTGCCAGCAGCTCCCCGAGTAGTCAGAGCTTTATCCCCTACGAGCAGTACTTC. Protein product: CASSSPSSQSFIPYEQYF.

The chain employs TRBV27 and TRBJ2-2; 7 nucleotides agree with TRBD2. Per the germline V gene, CDR1 is MNHEY and CDR2 is SMNVEV (reference sequence). V dropped 2 bases and J dropped 7; count of bases not matched to a gene: 13. This CDR3 spans 17 amino acids. The CDR3 spells CASSLMERGAGHGELFF. CDR3 DNA: TGTGCCAGCAGTTTAATGGAGCGAGGAGCGGGGCACGGGGAGCTGTTTTTT.

As for this clonotype: A much larger clone differs by one base, so this may be a read error. The J gene is TRBJ2-7, the V gene TRBV27; either TRBD1 or TRBD2 may supply D (5 bases each). This CDR3 region has 14 residues. The germline V gene encodes CDR1 MNHEY and CDR2 SMNVEV (reference sequence). The CDR3 loop reads CARSPRDGSYEQYF. In DNA form, the CDR3 reads TGTGCCCGCAGTCCCCGGGACGGCTCCTACGAGCAGTACTTC.

This clonotype was seen at least ten times. The CDR3 DNA sequence: TGTGCCAGCAGCCGGGGACAGGGGGCCTACGAGCAGTACTTC. Translating gives CASSRGQGAYEQYF. This chain joins TRBV7-2 and TRBJ2-7; 11 nucleotides match TRBD1. CDR1 SGHTA and CDR2 FQGNSA come from the germline V gene. CDR3 length: 14 residues. V gave up 5 bases and J gave up 2 bases; unmatched junction bases: 2.

This clonotype turned up a few times. This chain joins TRBV7-2 and TRBJ2-1; 8 bases line up with TRBD2. The CDR3 runs 15 residues. With 6 bases clipped from V and 5 bases from J, the junction kept 9 bases outside the gene matches. Germline CDR1 and CDR2: SGHTA and FQGNSA. As DNA, the CDR3 is TGTGCCAGCAGACCTAAAGCGGGAGAGAACAATGAGCAGTTCTTC. Its protein product is CASRPKAGENNEQFF.

This clonotype was picked up a small number of times. The gene calls are TRBV29-1 and TRBJ2-1; tentative D call: TRBD2 (5 bases). This CDR3 contains 17 residues. V was cut by 3 bases and J by 0 bases, with 18 bases left in between. Per the germline V gene, CDR1 is SQVTM and CDR2 is ANQGSEA. CDR3 loop: CSVDGVSGYSSYNEQFF. The DNA for the CDR3 is TGCAGCGTTGACGGTGTAAGCGGTTATAGCTCCTACAATGAGCAGTTCTTC.

This clonotype was counted only a few times. The V call is TRBV7-2, the J call TRBJ2-1; D not certain. V was clipped by 0 bases and J by 0 bases, with 15 bases between them. The germline V gene encodes CDR1 SGHTA and CDR2 FQGNSA. The length of the CDR3 is 18 residues. The DNA for the CDR3 is TGTGCCAGCAGCTTAGCTCGTTTCACGGGCCACTCCTACAATGAGCAGTTCTTC. Translation gives CASSLARFTGHSYNEQFF.

As for this clonotype: At one end, the junction sequence differs from germline, possibly due to a read error. V usage is TRBV7-8 and J usage is TRBJ2-5, with TRBD2 identical over 11 bases. CDR1 is SGHVS and CDR2 is FQNEAQ in the germline V gene. CDR3 length equals 15 residues. DNA for the CDR3: TGTGCCAGCAGCCCTCCGACTAGCGGGGTGGAGACCCGGTACTTC. Residues: CASSPPTSGVETRYF.

This clonotype has a handful of counts. The J gene is TRBJ2-4, the V gene TRBV6-5; the match to TRBD2 covers 10 bases. Germline V gene lookup returns CDR1 MNHEY and CDR2 SVGAGI. The CDR3 is 18 residues long. With 0 bases clipped from V and 3 bases from J, the junction kept 8 bases outside the gene matches. The CDR3 region is CASSYSSSGRFGKNIQYF. CDR3 sequence (DNA): TGTGCCAGCAGTTACTCGTCTAGCGGGAGATTTGGCAAAAACATTCAGTACTTC.

This clonotype appeared a few times. This chain uses TRBV5-6 with TRBJ2-1; possible D gene TRBD2, 7 bases. Germline V gene sequence: CDR1 SGHDT, CDR2 YYEEEE. This CDR3 is built from 15 residues. The germline V and J ends were trimmed by 4 bases and 4 bases, with 15 bases remaining between them. Here the CDR3 reads CASSGGAGAYNEQFF. In DNA form, the CDR3 reads TGTGCCAGCAGCGGGGGGGCAGGGGCATACAATGAGCAGTTCTTC.